The 14 T cell receptor beta chains in this list originate from one sample, sequenced in a study of CD8 T cells in Susac syndrome. The RNA input was roughly 0.45 to 1 ug, and it was reverse transcribed with random hexamers. TCRdb passed the immunoSEQ multiplex PCR reads through MiXCR, listing each CDR3 protein once. The table lists approximately 77,000 distinct CDR3 sequences, roughly 91% of them singletons. Material: CD4+ T cells from PBMCs. The receptors originated from a human donor with Susac syndrome.

V and J are TRBV2 and TRBJ2-2; D is uncertain. The CDR3 sequence is 12 residues long. Germline CDR1 SNHLY, CDR2 FYNNEI. V was clipped by 3 bases and J by 3 bases, with 2 bases between them. CDR3: CASSEDTGELFF. The DNA of the CDR3 is TGTGCCAGCAGTGAGGACACCGGGGAGCTGTTTTTT.

This clonotype was counted between two and nine times. This chain joins TRBV7-2 and TRBJ2-7; 8 bases align to TRBD2. The CDR3 length is 13 residues. The V gene's germline CDR1 is SGHTA and CDR2 FQGNSA. V gave up 6 bases and J gave up 3 bases; unmatched junction bases: 4. The CDR3 DNA reads TGTGCCAGCAGTAGCGGGACTCACTACGAGCAGTACTTC. It translates to CASSSGTHYEQYF.

The genes are TRBV7-2 and TRBJ2-5; D unresolved. With 5 bases removed from V and 4 bases from J, the gap between germline ends came to 11 bases. CDR1 and CDR2 (germline): SGHTA, FQGNSA. The length of the CDR3 is 13 residues. The CDR3 nucleotides are TGTGCCAGCAGCAATTTCTATGGAGAGACCCAGTACTTC. Translating it yields CASSNFYGETQYF.

The chain has TRBV5-1 and TRBJ2-5; D may be TRBD1 (6 bases). Germline CDR1 SGHRS, CDR2 YFSETQ. Trimming pared 3 bases from V and 2 bases from J, leaving 17 bases between. This CDR3 region has 16 residues. The CDR3 region is CASSSVQDRGQETQYF. CDR3 nucleotide sequence: TGCGCCAGCAGCTCTGTCCAGGACAGAGGACAAGAGACCCAGTACTTC.

This clonotype was observed a single time. DNA of the CDR3: TGCGCCAGCAGCCAAGTCACCGGGGGGACAGGAGACAAAAACATTCAGTACTTC. Its protein product is CASSQVTGGTGDKNIQYF. This chain links TRBV4-1 with TRBJ2-4, with D perhaps TRBD1 (8 bases). There are 18 residues in the CDR3. Trimming removed 1 base at V and 3 bases at J, with 19 bases between. CDR1 is MGHRA, CDR2 YSYEKL, per germline.

The V gene is TRBV6-1, the J gene TRBJ2-1; 8 bases align to TRBD2. V gave up 5 bases and J gave up 0 bases; unmatched junction bases: 6. The CDR3 totals 16 residues. Germline V lookup: CDR1 MNHNS, CDR2 SASEGT. Here the CDR3 reads CASSLQSGSSYNEQFF. DNA of the CDR3: TGTGCCAGCAGTCTTCAAAGCGGGAGCTCCTACAATGAGCAGTTCTTC.

V is TRBV30 and J is TRBJ2-7; TRBD1 is a possible D gene (5 bases). CDR3 length: 12 residues. Trimming removed 5 bases from V and 0 bases from J, with 8 bases in between. CDR1 and CDR2 (germline): GTSNPN, SVGIG (reference sequence). CDR3 in amino acids: CAWLQDSYEQYF. CDR3 bases: TGTGCCTGGCTACAGGACTCCTACGAGCAGTACTTC.

V is TRBV12-3 or TRBV12-4 and J is TRBJ1-2, with TRBD1 identical over 7 bases. V lost 5 bases to trimming and J lost 6 bases; unmatched junction nucleotides: 9. The CDR3 length is 14 residues. Here the CDR3 DNA reads TGTGCCAGCAGTCCGAACAGGGGAAAAGATGGCTACACCTTC. This translates into CASSPNRGKDGYTF.

The rearrangement links TRBV2 to TRBJ2-3; 8 bases match TRBD1. V gave up 6 bases and J gave up 2 bases; unmatched junction bases: 10. CDR1 SNHLY and CDR2 FYNNEI come from the germline V gene. This CDR3 is 16 amino acids long. The CDR3 sequence is CASRERQGIYTDTQYF. In DNA, the CDR3 is TGTGCCAGCAGGGAGAGACAGGGGATATACACAGATACGCAGTATTTT.

A single count supports this clonotype. The rearrangement links TRBV7-2 to TRBJ1-6; no clear D. There are 14 residues in the CDR3. The V end was cut by 4 bases, the J end by 6 bases, with 10 bases between. Germline V gene data show CDR1 as SGHTA and CDR2 as FQGNSA. CDR3 in amino acids: CASSSPPANSPLHF. The CDR3 DNA reads TGTGCCAGCAGCTCCCCACCTGCTAATTCACCCCTCCACTTT.

CDR3 loop: CALRSGTDTQYF. The CDR3, as DNA: TGTGCCTTACGATCCGGCACAGATACGCAGTATTTT. The chain combines TRBV7-2 with TRBJ2-3; unclear D gene. This CDR3 spans 12 amino acids. V lost 11 bases and J lost 1, with 10 bases in between. The germline V gene encodes CDR1 SGHTA and CDR2 FQGNSA.

The chain is built from TRBV9 and TRBJ2-7; D tentatively reads TRBD1 or TRBD2 (7 bases each). Germline values: CDR1 SGDLS, CDR2 YYNGEE. The V and J ends lost 0 bases and 7 bases respectively, with 14 bases between them. The CDR3 sequence is 14 residues long. The CDR3 DNA is TGTGCCAGCAGCGTAGCTCCAGGGGGAGGGGAGCAGTACTTC. Residues: CASSVAPGGGEQYF.

This chain joins TRBV29-1 and TRBJ2-3; D gene unclear. Germline CDR1 and CDR2: SQVTM and ANQGSEA. V dropped 4 bases and J dropped 5 bases, with 13 bases sitting between them. The CDR3 covers 13 residues. In DNA form, the CDR3 reads TGCAGCGTTGGGAACCAACTCGGAGATACGCAGTATTTT. Its translation: CSVGNQLGDTQYF.

The chain uses TRBV27 and TRBJ2-7, with 9 bases that match TRBD2. V shed 6 bases, J shed 2 bases, and the junction held 8 bases outside the gene matches. The length of the CDR3 is 15 residues. CDR1 is MNHEY, CDR2 SMNVEV, per germline (reference sequence). The CDR3, as DNA: TGTGCCAGCAGGCTAGCGGGACAAGGGACCTACGAGCAGTACTTC. This codes for CASRLAGQGTYEQYF.